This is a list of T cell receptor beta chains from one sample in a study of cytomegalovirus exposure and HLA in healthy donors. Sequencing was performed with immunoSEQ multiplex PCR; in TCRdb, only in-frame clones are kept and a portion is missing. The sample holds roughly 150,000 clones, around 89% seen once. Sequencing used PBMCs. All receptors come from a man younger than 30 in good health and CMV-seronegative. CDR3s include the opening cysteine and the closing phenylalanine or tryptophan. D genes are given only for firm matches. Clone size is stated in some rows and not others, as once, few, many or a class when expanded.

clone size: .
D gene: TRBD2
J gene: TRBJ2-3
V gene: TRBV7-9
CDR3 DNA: TGTGCCAGCAGCCGGACTAGCGGGGGGGCCTCGGATACGCAGTATTTT
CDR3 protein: CASSRTSGGASDTQYF

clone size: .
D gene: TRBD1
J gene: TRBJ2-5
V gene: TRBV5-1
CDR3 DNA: TGCGCCAGCAGCGAACAGGGGGGAGAGACCCAGTACTTC
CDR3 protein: CASSEQGGETQYF

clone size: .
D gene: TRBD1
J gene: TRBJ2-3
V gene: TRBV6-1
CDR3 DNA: TGTGCCAGCACTGTGGACAGGGCCAACACAGATACGCAGTATTTT
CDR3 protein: CASTVDRANTDTQYF

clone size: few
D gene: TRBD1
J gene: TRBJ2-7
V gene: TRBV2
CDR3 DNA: TGTGCCAGCAGAGCCGGGACAGGGCCCTACGAGCTTGACTTC
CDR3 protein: CASRAGTGPYELDF

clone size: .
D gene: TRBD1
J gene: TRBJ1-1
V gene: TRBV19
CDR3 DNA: TGTGCCAGTAGTGCAACCGGGACAGGGGGCACTGAAGCTTTCTTT
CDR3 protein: CASSATGTGGTEAFF

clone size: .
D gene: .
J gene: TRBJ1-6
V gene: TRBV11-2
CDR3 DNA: TGTGCCAGCAGCGGCAGCTCCTATAATTCACCCCTCCACTTT
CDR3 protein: CASSGSSYNSPLHF

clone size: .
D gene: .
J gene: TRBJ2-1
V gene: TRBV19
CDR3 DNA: TGTGCCAGTAGGAACGCACTAGCTTTGGATGAGCAGTTCTTC
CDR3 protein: CASRNALALDEQFF

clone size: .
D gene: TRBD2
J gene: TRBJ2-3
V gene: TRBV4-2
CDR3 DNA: TGTGCCAGCAGCCAAGGGACTAGCGGGCCAAGCACAGATACGCAGTATTTT
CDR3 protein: CASSQGTSGPSTDTQYF

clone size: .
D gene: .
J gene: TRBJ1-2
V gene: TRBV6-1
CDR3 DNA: TGTGCCAGCACCGACACCCCTCCTAACTATGGCTACACCTTC
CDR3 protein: CASTDTPPNYGYTF

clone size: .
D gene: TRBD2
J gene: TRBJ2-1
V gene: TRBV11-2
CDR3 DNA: TGTGCCAGCAACCCACCGGGACTAGCGGAAGGAGAGCAGTTCTTC
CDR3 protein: CASNPPGLAEGEQFF

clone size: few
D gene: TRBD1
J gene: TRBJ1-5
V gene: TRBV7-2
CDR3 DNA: TGTGCCAGCAGCTTACGGAGACAGGGGGACCAGCCCCAGCATTTT
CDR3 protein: CASSLRRQGDQPQHF

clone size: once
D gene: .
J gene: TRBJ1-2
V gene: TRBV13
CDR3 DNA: TGTGCCAGCAGCTTAGGGGGGCTCGGCTACACCTTC
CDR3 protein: CASSLGGLGYTF

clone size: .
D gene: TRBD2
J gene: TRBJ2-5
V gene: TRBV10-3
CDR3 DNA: TGTGCCATCAGTGGTTACGGGACTAGCGGTCTCCAAGAGACCCAGTACTTC
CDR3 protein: CAISGYGTSGLQETQYF

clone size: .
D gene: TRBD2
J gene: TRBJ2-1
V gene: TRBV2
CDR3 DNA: TGTGCCAGCTCCGGGACTAGGGCTGAGCAGTTCTTC
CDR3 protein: CASSGTRAEQFF

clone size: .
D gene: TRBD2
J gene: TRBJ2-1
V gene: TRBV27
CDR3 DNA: TGTGCCAGCATGACTAGCGGGGAATACAATGAGCAGTTCTTC
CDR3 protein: CASMTSGEYNEQFF

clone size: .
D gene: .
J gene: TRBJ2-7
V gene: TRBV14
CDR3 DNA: TGTGCCAGCAGCCAGGGGCTGAGCTACGAGCAGTACTTC
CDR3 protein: CASSQGLSYEQYF

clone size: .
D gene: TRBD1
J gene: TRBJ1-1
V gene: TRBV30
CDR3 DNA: TGTGCCTGGAGAACAGGGACAGGGCGGACTGAAGCTTTCTTT
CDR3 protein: CAWRTGTGRTEAFF

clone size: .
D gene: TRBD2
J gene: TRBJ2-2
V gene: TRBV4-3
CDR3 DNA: TGCGCCAGCAGCCAAGATGGGGCGGGAGGGCGCACCGGGGAGCTGTTTTTT
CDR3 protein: CASSQDGAGGRTGELFF

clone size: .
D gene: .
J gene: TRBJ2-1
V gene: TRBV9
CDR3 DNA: TGTGCCAGCAGCGTCGCGGGGCCACCCAATGAGCAGTTCTTC
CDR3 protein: CASSVAGPPNEQFF

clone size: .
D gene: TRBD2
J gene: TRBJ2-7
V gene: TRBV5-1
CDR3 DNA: TGCGCCAGCAGCTCGGGACTAGCGGGAGGGCCCTCCTACGAGCAGTACTTC
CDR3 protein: CASSSGLAGGPSYEQYF

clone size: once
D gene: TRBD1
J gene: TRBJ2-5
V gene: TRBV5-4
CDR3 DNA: TGTGCCACTGCGACAGGGGGCCTAAAAGAGACCCAGTACTTC
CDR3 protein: CATATGGLKETQYF

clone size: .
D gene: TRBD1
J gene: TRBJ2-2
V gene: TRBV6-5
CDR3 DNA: TGTGCCAGCAGCTCCAACAGGGGTGGGGAGCTGTTTTTT
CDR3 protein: CASSSNRGGELFF

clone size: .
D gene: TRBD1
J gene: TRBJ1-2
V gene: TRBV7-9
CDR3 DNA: TGTGCCAGCACTGGACAGGGAAACTATGGCTACACCTTC
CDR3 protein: CASTGQGNYGYTF

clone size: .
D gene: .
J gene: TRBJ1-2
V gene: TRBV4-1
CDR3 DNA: TGCGCCAGCAGCCAAGATGGCACAGCCGTTGAGGGCTACACCTTC
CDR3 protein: CASSQDGTAVEGYTF

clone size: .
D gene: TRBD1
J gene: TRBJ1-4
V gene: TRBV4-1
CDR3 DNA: TGCGCCAGCAGCCAAGATGTACAGGGGAATGAAAAACTGTTTTTT
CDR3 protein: CASSQDVQGNEKLFF

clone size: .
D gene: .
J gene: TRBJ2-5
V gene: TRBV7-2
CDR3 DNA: TGTGCCAGCACCAAGGGCATCAAACAGGGAGAGACCCAGTACTTC
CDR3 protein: CASTKGIKQGETQYF

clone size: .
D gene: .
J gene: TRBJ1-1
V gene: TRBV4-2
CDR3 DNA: TGTGCCAGCAGCCAAGAGGGGAGTGCTGAAGCTTTCTTT
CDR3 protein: CASSQEGSAEAFF

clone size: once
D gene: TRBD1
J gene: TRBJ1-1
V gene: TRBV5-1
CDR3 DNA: TGCGCCGTTGGCGGTCCGGGACAGACGAACACTGAAGCTTTCTTT
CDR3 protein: CAVGGPGQTNTEAFF

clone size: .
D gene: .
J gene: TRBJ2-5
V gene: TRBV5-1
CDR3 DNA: TGCGCCAGCAGCCCAAACCAAGAGACCCAGTACTTC
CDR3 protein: CASSPNQETQYF

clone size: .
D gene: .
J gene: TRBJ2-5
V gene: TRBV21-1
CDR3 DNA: TGTGCCAGCAATATTAACATAGAGACCCAGTACTTC
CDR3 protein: CASNINIETQYF

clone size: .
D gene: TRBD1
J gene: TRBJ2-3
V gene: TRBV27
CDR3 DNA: TGTGCCAGCAGTTCCTGGACAGGGATCACAGATACGCAGTATTTT
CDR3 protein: CASSSWTGITDTQYF

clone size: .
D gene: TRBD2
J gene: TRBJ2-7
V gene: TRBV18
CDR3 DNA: TGTGCCAGCTCACCACCGGGACTAGACGAGCAGTACTTC
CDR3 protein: CASSPPGLDEQYF

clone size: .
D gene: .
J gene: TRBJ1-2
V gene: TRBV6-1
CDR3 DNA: TGTGCCAGCAGAGGGGAATTCTATGGCTACACCTTC
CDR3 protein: CASRGEFYGYTF

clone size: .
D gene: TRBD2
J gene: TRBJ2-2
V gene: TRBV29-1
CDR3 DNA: TGCAGCGTTGAAGGAGAAGCGGGGGGAAGCACCGGGGAGCTGTTTTTT
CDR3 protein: CSVEGEAGGSTGELFF

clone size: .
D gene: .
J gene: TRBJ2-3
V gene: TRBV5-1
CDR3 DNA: TGCGCCAGCAGCTTGGGTAGCTTCCCGAGAGATACGCAGTATTTT
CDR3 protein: CASSLGSFPRDTQYF

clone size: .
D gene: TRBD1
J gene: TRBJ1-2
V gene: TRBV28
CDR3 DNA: TGTGCCAGCAGTTTAGAGGGGGCATCCGCCAACTATGGCTACACCTTC
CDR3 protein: CASSLEGASANYGYTF

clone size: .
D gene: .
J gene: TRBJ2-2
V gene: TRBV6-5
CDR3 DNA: TGTGCCAGCAGTTACCCGGGTGGGGAGCTGTTTTTT
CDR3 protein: CASSYPGGELFF

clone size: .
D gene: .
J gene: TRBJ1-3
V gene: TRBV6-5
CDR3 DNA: TGTGCCAGCAGTTACAGAGGCGGGGGAAACACCATATATTTT
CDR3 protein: CASSYRGGGNTIYF

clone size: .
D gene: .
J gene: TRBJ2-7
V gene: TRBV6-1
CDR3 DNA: TGTGCCAGCAGCATGGTGGCGGACTACGAGCAGTACTTC
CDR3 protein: CASSMVADYEQYF

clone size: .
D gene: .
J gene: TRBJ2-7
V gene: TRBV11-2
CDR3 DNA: TGTGCCAGCAGCTCAGTCGACTACGAGCAGTACTTC
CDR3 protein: CASSSVDYEQYF

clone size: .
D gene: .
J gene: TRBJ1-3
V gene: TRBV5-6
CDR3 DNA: TGTGCCAGCAGCTCGGGACTGCTGGTAAACACCATATATTTT
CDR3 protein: CASSSGLLVNTIYF

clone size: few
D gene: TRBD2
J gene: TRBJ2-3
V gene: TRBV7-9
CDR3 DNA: TGTGCCAGCAGCCCAGGGACTAGCGGCACAGATACGCAGTATTTT
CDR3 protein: CASSPGTSGTDTQYF

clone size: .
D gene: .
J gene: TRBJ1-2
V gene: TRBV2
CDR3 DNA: TGTGCCAGCAGTGCGAATGGACAGAGAGCCTATGGCTACACCTTC
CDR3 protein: CASSANGQRAYGYTF

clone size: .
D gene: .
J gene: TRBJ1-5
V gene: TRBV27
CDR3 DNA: TGTGCCAGCAGTTTATCCGGCAGGTCCGGGGTTAGCAATCAGCCCCAGCATTTT
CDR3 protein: CASSLSGRSGVSNQPQHF

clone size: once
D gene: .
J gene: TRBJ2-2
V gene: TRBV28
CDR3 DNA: TGTGCCAGCAGTTCCACCACGGACACCGGGGAGCTGTTTTTT
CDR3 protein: CASSSTTDTGELFF

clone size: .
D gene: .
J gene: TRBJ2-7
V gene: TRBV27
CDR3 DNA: TGTGCCAGCAGTCGCGCCCCCGCCTACGAGCAGTACTTC
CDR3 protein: CASSRAPAYEQYF

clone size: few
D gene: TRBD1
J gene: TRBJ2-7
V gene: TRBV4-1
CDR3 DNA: TGCGCCAGCAGCAAAGACAGGGGGAGGTACGAGCAGTACTTC
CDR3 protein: CASSKDRGRYEQYF

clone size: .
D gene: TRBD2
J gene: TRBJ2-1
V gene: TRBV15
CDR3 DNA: TGTGCCACCAGCTGGACTAGCGGGAGTAGGGACAATGAGCAGTTCTTC
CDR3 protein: CATSWTSGSRDNEQFF

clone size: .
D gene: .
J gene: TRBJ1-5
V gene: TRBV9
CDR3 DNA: TGTGCCAGCAGCGACAGAATTGATCAGCCCCAGCATTTT
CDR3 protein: CASSDRIDQPQHF

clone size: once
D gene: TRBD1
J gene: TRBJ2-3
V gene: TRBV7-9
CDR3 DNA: TGTGCCAGCAGCTTTAGGGCCGGGACAGGGAGGACAGATACGCAGTATTTT
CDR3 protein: CASSFRAGTGRTDTQYF

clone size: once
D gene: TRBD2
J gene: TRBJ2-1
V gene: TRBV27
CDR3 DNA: TGTGCCAGCAGCTGGACTAGACTCACTGAGCAGTTCTTC
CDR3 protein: CASSWTRLTEQFF

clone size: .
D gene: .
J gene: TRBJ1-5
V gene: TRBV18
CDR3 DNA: TGTGCCAGCTCCCCGACCGGGGTTGATCAGCCCCAGCATTTT
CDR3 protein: CASSPTGVDQPQHF

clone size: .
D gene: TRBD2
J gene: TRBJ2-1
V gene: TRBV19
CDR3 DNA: TGTGCCAGTAGTATGGAAGGACTAGTTCCGGTTTTGAATGAGCAGTTCTTC
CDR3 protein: CASSMEGLVPVLNEQFF

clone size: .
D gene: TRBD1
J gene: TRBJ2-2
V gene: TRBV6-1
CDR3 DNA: TGTGCCAGCAGTGAAGCCTTGGACAGGGCGAACACCGGGGAGCTGTTTTTT
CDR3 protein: CASSEALDRANTGELFF